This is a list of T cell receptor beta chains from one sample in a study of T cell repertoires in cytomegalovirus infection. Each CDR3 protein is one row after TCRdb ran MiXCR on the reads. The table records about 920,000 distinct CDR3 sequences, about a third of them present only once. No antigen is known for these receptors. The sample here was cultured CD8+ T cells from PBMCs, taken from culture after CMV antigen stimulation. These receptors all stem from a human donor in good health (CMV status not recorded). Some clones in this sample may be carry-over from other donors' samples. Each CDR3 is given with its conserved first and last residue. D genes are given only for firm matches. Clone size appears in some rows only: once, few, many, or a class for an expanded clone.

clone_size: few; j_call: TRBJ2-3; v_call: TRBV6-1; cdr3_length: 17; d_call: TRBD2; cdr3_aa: CASSGVSGGLGTDTQYF; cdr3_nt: TGTGCCAGCAGTGGGGTTAGCGGGGGGCTTGGCACAGATACGCAGTATTTT
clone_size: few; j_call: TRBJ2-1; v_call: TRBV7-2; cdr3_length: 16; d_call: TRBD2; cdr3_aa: CASSLGGGTIFNEQFF; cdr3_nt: TGTGCCAGCAGCTTAGGGGGGGGGACTATTTTCAATGAGCAGTTCTTC
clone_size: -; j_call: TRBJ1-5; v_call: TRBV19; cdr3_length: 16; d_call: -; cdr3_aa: CASSSGQYYSNQPQHF; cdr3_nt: TGTGCCAGTAGTTCTGGACAATATTATAGCAATCAGCCCCAGCATTTT
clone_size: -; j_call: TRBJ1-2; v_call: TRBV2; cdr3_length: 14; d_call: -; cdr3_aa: CASTEGTAFYGYTF; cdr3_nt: TGTGCCAGCACCGAGGGGACCGCCTTCTATGGCTACACCTTC
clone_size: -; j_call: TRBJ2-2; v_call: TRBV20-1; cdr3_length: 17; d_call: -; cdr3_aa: CSARDLKAESISGELFF; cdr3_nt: TGCAGTGCTAGAGACCTAAAAGCGGAGAGTATAAGCGGGGAGCTGTTTTTT
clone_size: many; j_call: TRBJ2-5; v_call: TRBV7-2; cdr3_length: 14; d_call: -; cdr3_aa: CASSLVSYQETQYF; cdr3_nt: TGTGCCAGCAGCTTAGTTAGCTACCAAGAGACCCAGTACTTC
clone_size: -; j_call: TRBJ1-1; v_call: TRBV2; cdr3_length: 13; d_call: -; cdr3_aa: CASRELDPPESFF; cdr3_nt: TGTGCCAGCAGGGAATTAGATCCCCCTGAATCTTTCTTT
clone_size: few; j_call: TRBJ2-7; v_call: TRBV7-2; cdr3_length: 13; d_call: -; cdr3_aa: CASSFYPAYEQYF; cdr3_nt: TGTGCCAGCAGCTTTTATCCGGCCTACGAGCAGTACTTC
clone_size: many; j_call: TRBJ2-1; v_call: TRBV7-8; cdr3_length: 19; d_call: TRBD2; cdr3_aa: CASSPAPAGVLSSYNEQFF; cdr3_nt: TGTGCCAGCAGCCCCGCGCCAGCGGGGGTTTTGAGCTCCTACAATGAGCAGTTCTTC
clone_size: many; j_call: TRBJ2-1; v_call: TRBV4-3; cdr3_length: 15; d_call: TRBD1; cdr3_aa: CASSQEGQAINEQFF; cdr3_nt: TGCGCCAGCAGCCAAGAAGGACAGGCAATCAATGAGCAGTTCTTC
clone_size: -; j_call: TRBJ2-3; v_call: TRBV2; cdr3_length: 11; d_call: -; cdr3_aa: CASRGTVTQYF; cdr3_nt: TGTGCCAGCAGGGGCACAGTTACGCAGTATTTT
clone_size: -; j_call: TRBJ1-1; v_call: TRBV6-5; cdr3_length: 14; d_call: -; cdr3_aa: CATNGANVNTEAFF; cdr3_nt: TGTGCCACCAACGGGGCCAACGTGAACACTGAAGCTTTCTTT
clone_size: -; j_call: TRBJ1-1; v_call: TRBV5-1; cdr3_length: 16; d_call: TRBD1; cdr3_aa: CASSLALTGGAHEAFF; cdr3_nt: TGCGCCAGCAGCTTGGCTCTGACAGGGGGGGCCCATGAAGCTTTCTTT
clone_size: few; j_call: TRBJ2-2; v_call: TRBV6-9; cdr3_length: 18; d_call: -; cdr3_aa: CATLTSPSGGTNTGELFF; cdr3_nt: TGTGCCACCTTAACCAGCCCCTCTGGCGGAACGAACACCGGGGAGCTGTTTTTT
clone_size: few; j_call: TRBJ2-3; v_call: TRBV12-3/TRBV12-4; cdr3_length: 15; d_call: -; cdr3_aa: CASSLWGSSTDTQYF; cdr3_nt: TGTGCCAGCAGTTTGTGGGGTTCTAGCACAGATACGCAGTATTTT
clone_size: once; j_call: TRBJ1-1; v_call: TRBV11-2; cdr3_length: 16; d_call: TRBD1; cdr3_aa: CASSLVEGAWDTEAFF; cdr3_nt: TGTGCCAGCAGCTTAGTGGAGGGGGCTTGGGACACTGAAGCTTTCTTT
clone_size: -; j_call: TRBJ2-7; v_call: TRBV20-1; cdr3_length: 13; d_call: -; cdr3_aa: CSATSGEFYEQYF; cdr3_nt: TGCAGTGCAACCTCCGGGGAATTTTACGAGCAGTACTTC
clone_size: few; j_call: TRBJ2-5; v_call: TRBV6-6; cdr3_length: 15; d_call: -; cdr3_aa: CASSYEPGGGETQYF; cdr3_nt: TGTGCCAGCAGTTACGAGCCAGGTGGGGGGGAGACCCAGTACTTC
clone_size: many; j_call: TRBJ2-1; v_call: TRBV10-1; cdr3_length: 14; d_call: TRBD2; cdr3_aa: CASSEPSGGFEQFF; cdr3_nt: TGCGCCAGCAGTGAGCCTAGCGGGGGCTTTGAGCAGTTCTTC
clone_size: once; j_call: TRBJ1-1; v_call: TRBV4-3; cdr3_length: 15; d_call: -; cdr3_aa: CASSPQPRMNTEAFF; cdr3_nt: TGCGCCAGCAGCCCACAGCCACGGATGAACACTGAAGCTTTCTTT
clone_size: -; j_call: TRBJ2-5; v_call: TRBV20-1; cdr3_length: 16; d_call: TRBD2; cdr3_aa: CSARDRDQRGEETQYF; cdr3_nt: TGCAGTGCTAGAGATAGGGACCAGCGGGGGGAAGAGACCCAGTACTTC
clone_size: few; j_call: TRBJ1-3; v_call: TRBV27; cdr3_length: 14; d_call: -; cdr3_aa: CASSPIGGGNTIYF; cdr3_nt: TGTGCCAGCAGTCCAATTGGGGGTGGAAACACCATATATTTT
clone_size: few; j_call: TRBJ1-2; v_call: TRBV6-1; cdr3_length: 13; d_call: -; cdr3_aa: CAASRSRADGYTF; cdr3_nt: TGTGCCGCCAGCAGGTCCAGGGCGGACGGCTACACCTTC
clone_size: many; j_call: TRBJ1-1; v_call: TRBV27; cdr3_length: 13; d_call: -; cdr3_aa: CASSLLGGTEAFF; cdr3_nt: TGTGCCAGCAGCTTACTAGGGGGCACTGAAGCTTTCTTT
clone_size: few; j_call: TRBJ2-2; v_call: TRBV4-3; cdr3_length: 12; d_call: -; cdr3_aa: CASRSITGELFF; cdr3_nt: TGCGCCAGCAGGAGCATCACCGGGGAGCTGTTTTTT
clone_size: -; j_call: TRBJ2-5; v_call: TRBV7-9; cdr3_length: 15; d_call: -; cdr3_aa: CASSFSGGGRETQYF; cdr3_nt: TGTGCCAGCAGCTTCTCAGGGGGAGGGCGAGAGACCCAGTACTTC
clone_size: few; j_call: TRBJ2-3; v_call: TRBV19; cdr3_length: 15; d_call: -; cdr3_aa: CASSMNGDWPDTQYF; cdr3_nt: TGTGCCAGCAGTATGAACGGGGACTGGCCAGATACGCAGTATTTT
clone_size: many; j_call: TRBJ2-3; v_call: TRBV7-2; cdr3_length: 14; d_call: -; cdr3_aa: CASSSRSGRDTQYF; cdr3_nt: TGTGCCAGCAGCTCACGCAGCGGAAGAGATACGCAGTATTTT
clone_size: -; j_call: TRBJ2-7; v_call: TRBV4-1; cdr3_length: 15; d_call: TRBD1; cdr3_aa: CASSLRDSITYEQYF; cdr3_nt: TGCGCCAGCAGCCTTCGGGACAGTATCACCTACGAGCAGTACTTC
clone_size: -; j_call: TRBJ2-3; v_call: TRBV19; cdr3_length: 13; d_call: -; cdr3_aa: CASSIRGLDTQYF; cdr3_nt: TGTGCCAGTAGTATAAGAGGCCTAGATACGCAGTATTTT
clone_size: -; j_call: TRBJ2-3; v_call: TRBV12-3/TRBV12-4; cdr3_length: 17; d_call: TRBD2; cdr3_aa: CASGLRTSGPGTDTQYF; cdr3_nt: TGTGCCAGCGGCCTTAGGACTAGCGGACCCGGCACAGATACGCAGTATTTT
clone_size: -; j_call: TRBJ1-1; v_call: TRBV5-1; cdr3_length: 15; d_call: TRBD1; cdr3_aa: CASSLAGQPNTEAFF; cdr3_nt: TGCGCCAGCAGCTTGGCGGGACAGCCGAACACTGAAGCTTTCTTT
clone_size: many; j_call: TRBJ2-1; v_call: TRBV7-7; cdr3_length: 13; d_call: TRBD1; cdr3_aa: CASSSLQGSEQFF; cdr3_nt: TGTGCTAGCAGCTCACTACAGGGGAGTGAGCAGTTCTTC
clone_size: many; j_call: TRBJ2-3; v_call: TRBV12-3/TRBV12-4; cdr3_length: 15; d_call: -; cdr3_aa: CASSFNAASTDTQYF; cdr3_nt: TGTGCCAGCAGTTTTAACGCAGCCAGCACAGATACGCAGTATTTT
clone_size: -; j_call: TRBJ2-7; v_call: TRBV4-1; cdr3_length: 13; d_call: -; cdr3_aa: CASSQNPEGEQYF; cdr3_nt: TGCGCCAGCAGCCAAAACCCCGAGGGCGAGCAGTACTTC
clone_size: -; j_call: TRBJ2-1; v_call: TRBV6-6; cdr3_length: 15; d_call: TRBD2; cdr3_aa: CASSFSGRTYNEQFF; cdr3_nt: TGTGCCAGCAGCTTTAGCGGGAGAACCTACAATGAGCAGTTCTTC
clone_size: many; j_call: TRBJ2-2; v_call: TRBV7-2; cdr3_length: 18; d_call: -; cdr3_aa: CASSHPRRTSPYTGELFF; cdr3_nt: TGTGCCAGCAGCCATCCCCGGAGAACTAGCCCTTACACCGGGGAGCTGTTTTTT
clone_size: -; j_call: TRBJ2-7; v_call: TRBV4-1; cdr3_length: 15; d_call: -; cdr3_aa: CASSQEPGFSYEQYF; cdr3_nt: TGCGCCAGCAGCCAAGAACCAGGGTTCTCCTACGAGCAGTACTTC
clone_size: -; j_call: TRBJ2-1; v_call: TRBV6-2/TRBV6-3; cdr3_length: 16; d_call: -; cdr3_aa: CASSTLDGGDRNEQFF; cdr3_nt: TGTGCCAGCAGTACTTTGGACGGAGGGGATCGGAATGAGCAGTTCTTC
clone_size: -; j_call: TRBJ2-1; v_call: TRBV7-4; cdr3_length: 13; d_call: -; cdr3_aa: CASRSQGGYEQFF; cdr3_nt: TGTGCCAGCAGATCGCAGGGTGGGTATGAGCAGTTCTTC
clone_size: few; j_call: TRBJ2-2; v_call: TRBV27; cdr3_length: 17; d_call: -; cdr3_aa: CASSPFQAGTNTGELFF; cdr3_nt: TGTGCCAGCAGCCCCTTCCAGGCGGGGACGAACACCGGGGAGCTGTTTTTT
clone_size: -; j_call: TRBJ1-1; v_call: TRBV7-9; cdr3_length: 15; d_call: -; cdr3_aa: CANSLDGGANTEAFF; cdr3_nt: TGTGCCAACAGCTTAGACGGGGGAGCGAACACTGAAGCTTTCTTT
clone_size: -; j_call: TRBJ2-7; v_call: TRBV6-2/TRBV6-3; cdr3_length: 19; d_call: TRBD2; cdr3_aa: CASSYFGLAGGAGSYEQYF; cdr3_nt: TGTGCCAGCAGTTACTTTGGACTAGCGGGGGGCGCTGGCTCCTACGAGCAGTACTTC
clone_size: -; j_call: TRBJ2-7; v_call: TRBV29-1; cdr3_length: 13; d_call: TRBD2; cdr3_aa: CSVEGWGGYEQYF; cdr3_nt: TGCAGCGTTGAAGGATGGGGAGGGTACGAGCAGTACTTC
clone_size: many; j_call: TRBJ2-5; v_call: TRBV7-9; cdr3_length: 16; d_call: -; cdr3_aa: CASIPTEGQDRWTQYF; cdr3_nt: TGTGCCAGCATCCCAACCGAGGGGCAGGACCGTTGGACCCAGTACTTC
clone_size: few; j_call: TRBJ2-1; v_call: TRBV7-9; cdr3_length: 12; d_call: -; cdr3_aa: CASSWAANEQFF; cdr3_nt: TGTGCCAGCAGCTGGGCCGCCAATGAGCAGTTCTTC
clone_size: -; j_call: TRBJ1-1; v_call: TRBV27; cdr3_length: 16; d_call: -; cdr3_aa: CASMPPMGRSNTEAFF; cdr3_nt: TGTGCCAGCATGCCGCCCATGGGGCGTTCGAACACTGAAGCTTTCTTT
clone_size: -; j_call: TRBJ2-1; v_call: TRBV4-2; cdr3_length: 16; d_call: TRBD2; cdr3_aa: CASSPLPVAGANEQFF; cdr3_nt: TGTGCCAGCAGCCCTCTCCCGGTAGCGGGGGCCAATGAGCAGTTCTTC
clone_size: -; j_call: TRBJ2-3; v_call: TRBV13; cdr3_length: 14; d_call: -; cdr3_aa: CASARQLERMTQYF; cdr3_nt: TGTGCCAGCGCGAGACAGCTTGAACGGATGACGCAGTATTTT
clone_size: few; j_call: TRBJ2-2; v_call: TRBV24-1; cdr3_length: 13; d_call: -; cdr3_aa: CATGEGIGGELFF; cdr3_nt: TGTGCCACCGGGGAAGGGATCGGCGGGGAGCTGTTTTTT
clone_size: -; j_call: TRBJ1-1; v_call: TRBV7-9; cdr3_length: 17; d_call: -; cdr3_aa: CASSLAHLGAMDTEAFF; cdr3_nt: TGTGCCAGCAGCTTAGCTCATTTGGGGGCGATGGACACTGAAGCTTTCTTT
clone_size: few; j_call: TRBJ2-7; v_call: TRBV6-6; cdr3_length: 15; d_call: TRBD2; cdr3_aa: CASSYLLAGGDEQYF; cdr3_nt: TGTGCCAGCAGTTACCTGCTAGCGGGGGGCGACGAGCAGTACTTC
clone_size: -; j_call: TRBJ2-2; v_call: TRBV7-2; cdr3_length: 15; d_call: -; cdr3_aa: CASSRRGGNTGELFF; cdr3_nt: TGTGCCAGCAGCCGAAGGGGGGGGAACACCGGGGAGCTGTTTTTT
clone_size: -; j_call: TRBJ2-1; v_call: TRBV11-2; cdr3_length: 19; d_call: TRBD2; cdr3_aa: CASSLWDTSGGSSYNEQFF; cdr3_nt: TGTGCCAGCAGCTTATGGGACACTAGCGGGGGGAGCTCCTACAATGAGCAGTTCTTC
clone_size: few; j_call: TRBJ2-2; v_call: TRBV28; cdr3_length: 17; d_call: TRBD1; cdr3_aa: CASSLSPDRPNTGELFF; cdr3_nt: TGTGCCAGCAGTTTATCGCCGGACAGGCCGAACACCGGGGAGCTGTTTTTT
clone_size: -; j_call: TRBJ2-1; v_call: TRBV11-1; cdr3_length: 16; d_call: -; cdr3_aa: CASRLGTVSSYNEQFF; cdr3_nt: TGTGCCAGCAGGCTCGGAACAGTGAGCTCCTACAATGAGCAGTTCTTC
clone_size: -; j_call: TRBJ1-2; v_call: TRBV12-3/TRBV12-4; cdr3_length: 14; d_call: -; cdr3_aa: CAASRTTADYGYTF; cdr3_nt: TGTGCCGCCAGCAGAACAACAGCCGACTATGGCTACACCTTC
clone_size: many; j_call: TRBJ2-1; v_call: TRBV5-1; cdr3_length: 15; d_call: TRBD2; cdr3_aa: CASSLVGGTYNEQFF; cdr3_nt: TGTGCCAGCAGCTTAGTGGGGGGGACCTACAATGAGCAGTTCTTC
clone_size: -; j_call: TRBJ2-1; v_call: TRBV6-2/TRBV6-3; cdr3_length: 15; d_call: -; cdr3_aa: CASSYKVSSYNEQFF; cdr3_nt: TGTGCCAGCAGTTATAAAGTGAGCTCCTACAATGAGCAGTTCTTC
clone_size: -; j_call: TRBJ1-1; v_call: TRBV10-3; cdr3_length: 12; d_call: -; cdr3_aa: CAISSWGTEAFF; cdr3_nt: TGTGCCATCAGCTCTTGGGGGACTGAAGCTTTCTTT